A selection of T cell receptor beta chains follows, all from one sample in a study of T cells of healthy individuals. TCRdb re-analysed the 5' RACE reads in MiXCR, keeping a single row per CDR3 protein. This sample carries 35,000 to 45,000 distinct CDR3 sequences, approximately 5% of them seen once, and the ten largest clones take approximately 8.5%. These receptor sequences come from a human donor in good health. Both conserved end residues are part of each CDR3.

TRBV10-3 | CAVGAHDAEQYF
TRBV12-3/TRBV12-4 | CASSPNRNNYGYTF
TRBV11-3 | CASSSTVRGYEQYF
TRBV2 | CASSARTGGDEQYF
TRBV5-1 | CASSLPDLQETQYF
TRBV28 | CASKPNLEGYTF
TRBV12-3/TRBV12-4 | CASSLTGTNTEAFF
TRBV7-8 | CASSLAVHSGNTIYF
TRBV29-1 | CSVARTTEAFF
TRBV11-2 | CASSLSSGRVSAKNIQYF
TRBV12-3/TRBV12-4 | CASSMAPGPAEAFF
TRBV7-9 | CASSSGQGEWTEQFF
TRBV4-1 | CASSQEFGREAFF
TRBV12-3/TRBV12-4 | CASSLGGIGTEAFF
TRBV2 | CASTRDGYEQYF
TRBV20-1 | CSARTRGGNTIYF
TRBV6-6 | CASSYGDRGWPQSRVVDSPLHF
TRBV18 | CASSPMGGEVTEAFF
TRBV7-3 | CASSLGLAGGGDEQFF
TRBV28 | CASSGTRMFF
TRBV7-9 | CASSLRGEPNSGEKLFF
TRBV2 | CASSFSREQYF
TRBV6-1 | CASRHPPTNYGYTF
TRBV6-5 | CASGKTGLSNQPQHF
TRBV6-1 | CASSQVRGNTEAFF
TRBV7-3 | CASSPQANTGELFF
TRBV2 | CASRLLEDTDTQYF